A selection of T cell receptor beta chains follows, all from one sample in a study of OX40 agonist ivuxolimab in advanced cancers. Only in-frame clones appear in the TCRdb table, and some are missing; sequencing was by immunoSEQ multiplex PCR. The sample lists about 68,000 clones; about 91% were seen once. The sequenced sample was CD4+ or CD8+ T cells sorted from blood, obtained in a trial of the OX40 agonist ivuxolimab. The receptors stem from an adult with an advanced solid tumor such as melanoma, head and neck, liver or kidney cancer. The conserved cysteine and the conserved F or W are not part of the CDR3 here.

>TRBJ2-4|TRBV7-8
ASSLVGNGGKNIQY
>TRBJ1-5|TRBV6-1
ASTPRDRPNQPQH
>TRBJ2-1|TRBV14
ASSQFMIAMGNEQF
>TRBJ1-3|TRBV5-6
ASSFGGSGNTIY
>TRBJ2-7|TRBV11-2
ASSLETGPGSYEQY
>TRBJ1-5|TRBV10-3
AISESRQGDQPQH
>TRBJ2-1|TRBV5-1
ASSLVAGGLIEQF
>TRBJ1-1|TRBV19
ASRTNDRATEAF
>TRBJ1-3|TRBV28
ASSSRTGGSGNTIY
>TRBJ1-5|TRBV7-6
ASSPDGRSNQPQH
>TRBJ2-3|TRBV6-4
ASSAVDRDTQY
>TRBJ1-4|TRBV5-1
ASSRTGTGRMVGEKLF
>TRBJ2-2|TRBV27
ASTRTLAAPTGELF
>TRBJ2-1|TRBV19
ASRSGGLNNEQF
>TRBJ2-7|TRBV7-8
ASSPEESGRDYEQY
>TRBJ2-4|TRBV2
ASSGTRGILSKNIQY
>TRBJ2-2|TRBV15
ATSRGDRYTGELF
>TRBJ2-1|TRBV5-1
ASSLEIAVNEQF
>TRBJ2-6|TRBV12-5
ASGSQGSGANVLT
>TRBJ2-7|TRBV6-5
ASSYTTRGGSYEQY
>TRBJ2-5|TRBV5-1
ASSPGTSGSRETQY
>TRBJ1-1|TRBV5-4
ASSLSGWVGGTEAF
>TRBJ2-7|TRBV29-1
SAKGLAGVSEQY
>TRBJ1-1|TRBV14
ASSQDNGLNTEAF
>TRBJ1-3|TRBV2
ASSVAGLSGNTIY
>TRBJ1-5|TRBV19
ASRKTANQPQH
>TRBJ2-1|TRBV10-2
ASSGSGRADNEQF
>TRBJ2-7|TRBV10-3
AITGLAGGLGEQY
>TRBJ1-5|TRBV7-9
ASSSSGTGSHQPQH
>TRBJ1-5|TRBV30
AWSAQSNQPQH
>TRBJ1-5|TRBV6-1
ASSVGRGSNQPQH
>TRBJ1-2|TRBV6-5
ASSRDSFGYT
>TRBJ1-4|TRBV28
ASSLLGFNEKLF
>TRBJ2-1|TRBV2
ASSTTSGRAIGNEQF
>TRBJ2-5|TRBV11-3
ASSPGQGWGETQY
>TRBJ1-5|TRBV6-1
ASSEVLGKTDQPQH
>TRBJ2-7|TRBV7-6
ASSSSSYEQY
>TRBJ1-2|TRBV5-6
ASSWGRGAHGYGYT
>TRBJ1-2|TRBV5-6
ASSSRWSGADYGYT
>TRBJ2-5|TRBV2
ASSPGLAGRETQY
>TRBJ1-1|TRBV28
ASSSRASEAF
>TRBJ2-7|TRBV27
ASSLSGTAGTEQY
>TRBJ2-3|TRBV25-1
ASSAGTNTDTQY
>TRBJ2-2|TRBV18
ASSPLKTTTGELF
>TRBJ2-4|TRBV5-1
ASSLEAENIQY
>TRBJ2-2|TRBV6-5
ASRGLAANTGELF
>TRBJ1-5|TRBV6-1
ASSGQGQRPQH
>TRBJ2-1|TRBV5-1
ASSLDNSNNEQF